This TCR beta chain was identified in a study of cytomegalovirus exposure and HLA in healthy donors. Study-wide results and caveats: The listing of 150 to 200 TCR beta chains classed them as cytomegalovirus-associated. Sequencing had likely introduced a cluster of highly shared sequence variants as an artifact. Earlier findings revealed that most TCR beta V segments proved productive either about 90% or about 30% of the time.

Trimming took 3 bases from V and 0 from J, leaving 19 bases between them. This CDR3 has 18 amino acids. Per germline, CDR1 SGHNT and CDR2 YYREEE (reference sequence). With regard to this clone: The target antigen is unknown.

13 Jbeta primers and 60 Vbeta primers were used for the PCR. Assay used: immunoSEQ multiplex PCR; TCRdb lists only in-frame clones, some missing. The sample consists of about 190,000 clones, almost 80% of them appearing once. The sequenced material came from PBMCs. This receptor was obtained from a woman between 18 and 29 years old in good health and CMV-seronegative. The chain uses TRBV5-4 and TRBJ2-1; possibly TRBD1 for D (5 bases). The CDR3 nucleotides read TGTGCCAGCAGCTCGCCGGCCGACAGAAATAGCTCCTACAATGAGCAGTTCTTC. Protein product: CASSSPADRNSSYNEQFF.